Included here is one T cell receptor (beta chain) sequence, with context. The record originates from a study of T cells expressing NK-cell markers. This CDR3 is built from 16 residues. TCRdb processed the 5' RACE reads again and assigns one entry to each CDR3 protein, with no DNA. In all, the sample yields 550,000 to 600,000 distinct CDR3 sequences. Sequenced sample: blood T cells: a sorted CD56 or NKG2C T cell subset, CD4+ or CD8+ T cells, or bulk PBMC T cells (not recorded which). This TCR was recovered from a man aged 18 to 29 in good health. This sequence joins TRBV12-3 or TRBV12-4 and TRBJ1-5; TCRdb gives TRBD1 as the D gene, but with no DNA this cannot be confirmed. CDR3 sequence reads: CASSLAGQLAIKPQHF.